This T cell receptor (beta chain) was sequenced during a study of OX40 agonist ivuxolimab in advanced cancers. The CDR3 sequence is 14 residues long. V was shortened by 4 bases and J by 8 bases, with 15 bases between the two germline ends. Germline CDR1 and CDR2: SGHTS and YDEGEE. TCRdb's table, derived via immunoSEQ multiplex PCR, lists solely in-frame clones and lacks some. This table holds tens of thousands of clones, roughly 88% found once. Sequencing was performed on CD4+ or CD8+ T cells sorted from blood, taken in a trial of the OX40 agonist ivuxolimab. The V gene is TRBV5-8, the J gene TRBJ1-4; D perhaps matches TRBD1 (5 bases). This sequence originates from an adult with an advanced solid tumor such as melanoma, head and neck, liver or kidney cancer. For the CDR3, the DNA is TGTGCCAGCAGCAAAGGACGGGGCTGGGAAAAACTGTTTTTT. Protein: CASSKGRGWEKLFF.